Presented here are 22 T cell receptor beta chains from one specimen sequenced in a study of T cell responses to AZD1222 COVID-19 vaccine. The protocol was immunoSEQ multiplex PCR, while the TCRdb copy is restricted to in-frame clones and leaves out a portion. Of around 130,000 clones in the sample, more than 85% were seen once. Sequences were derived from peripheral blood, sampled on day 0 of AZD1222 vaccination. Receptor source: an adult in good health.

The J gene is TRBJ2-1, the V gene TRBV6-1; 12 bases match TRBD2. Germline trimming cut 2 bases from V and 4 bases from J; bases unmatched to any gene: 0. Germline V gene data show CDR1 as MNHNS and CDR2 as SASEGT. The CDR3 extends over 15 amino acids. In DNA, the CDR3 is TGTGCCAGCAGTGAACTAGCGGGGGGGTACAATGAGCAGTTCTTC. It is translated as CASSELAGGYNEQFF.

The chain has TRBV6-5 and TRBJ1-4; 8 nucleotides line up with TRBD1. Unmatched junction bases numbered 7, after V lost 7 bases and J lost 3 bases. This CDR3 is built from 15 residues. Germline V gives CDR1 MNHEY, CDR2 SVGAGI. The CDR3 sequence: CASIPTGAANEKLFF. The CDR3 DNA reads TGTGCCAGCATCCCGACAGGGGCAGCTAATGAAAAACTGTTTTTT.

V and J are TRBV2 and TRBJ1-5, with D unclear. Trimming cost V 4 bases and J 0 bases, with 4 bases left between them. Germline V gene lookup returns CDR1 SNHLY and CDR2 FYNNEI. The CDR3 contains 13 residues. CDR3 amino acids: CASSGYSNQPQHF. CDR3 nucleotides: TGTGCCAGCAGTGGGTATAGCAATCAGCCCCAGCATTTT. Drawing the rest from reference TRBV2 and TRBJ1-5, the complete variable domain is EPEVTQTPSHQVTQMGQEVILRCVPISNHLYFYWYRQILGQKVEFLVSFYNNEISEKSEIFDDQFSVERPDGSNFTLKIRSTKLEDSAMYFCASSGYSNQPQHFGDGTRLSIL.

V is TRBV5-5 and J is TRBJ1-5, with D unclear. V was pared by 2 bases and J by 4 bases, with 7 bases between. The CDR3 is 13 residues long. Germline CDR1 reads SGHKS; CDR2 reads YYEKEE (reference sequence). This CDR3 is CASSFQQNQPQHF. Written as DNA, the CDR3 is TGTGCCAGCAGCTTTCAACAGAATCAGCCCCAGCATTTT.

This clone was seen once. The identical CDR3 is also encoded by other nucleotide sequences in the sample. CDR3 sequence: CASSLGGPGNTIYF. The CDR3 nucleotides read TGCGCCAGCAGCTTGGGAGGACCTGGAAACACCATATATTTT. This chain uses TRBV5-1 with TRBJ1-3; unclear D gene. V lost 0 bases to trimming and J lost 2 bases, with 6 bases between them. Germline V lookup: CDR1 SGHRS, CDR2 YFSETQ. This CDR3 is built from 14 residues.

J is TRBJ2-7 and V is TRBV18, with 8 bases matching TRBD2. CDR1 is KGHSH and CDR2 is LQKENI in the germline V gene. Unmatched junction bases numbered 4, after V lost 6 bases and J lost 0 bases. The CDR3 totals 14 residues. Written as DNA, the CDR3 is TGTGCCAGCTCGTTTAGCGGGAACTCCTACGAGCAGTACTTC. It encodes CASSFSGNSYEQYF.

This clone was seen only once. The chain has TRBV27 and TRBJ1-5, with D tentatively TRBD1 (5 bases). This CDR3 has 15 residues. Per the germline V gene, CDR1 is MNHEY and CDR2 is SMNVEV (reference sequence). With 3 bases removed from V and 4 bases from J, the gap between germline ends came to 13 bases. Here the CDR3 reads CASSLGGGLNQPQHF. The CDR3 region has the DNA TGTGCCAGCAGTTTGGGCGGGGGTCTTAATCAGCCCCAGCATTTT.

The CDR3 coding sequence is TGTGCCTGGGCCGGGTTCGCTGAAGCTTTCTTT. This encodes CAWAGFAEAFF. The chain carries TRBV30 and TRBJ1-1; the D is unclear. Germline lookup yields CDR1 GTSNPN and CDR2 SVGIG (reference sequence). CDR3 length equals 11 residues. The V and J ends lost 5 bases and 6 bases respectively, with 10 bases between them.

The chain uses TRBV6-5 and TRBJ1-1; 7 positions agree with TRBD1. Trimming cost V 10 bases and J 0 bases; bases outside gene matches: 5. There are 13 residues in the CDR3. The germline V gene encodes CDR1 MNHEY and CDR2 SVGAGI. CDR3 sequence (DNA): TGTGCCACCCTTGGGACAGTGAACACTGAAGCTTTCTTT. Translating gives CATLGTVNTEAFF.

V and J are TRBV2 and TRBJ1-1; maybe TRBD1 (6 bases). The CDR3 covers 12 residues. The V gene lost 4 bases and the J gene lost 11 bases, with 14 bases spanning the gap. Looked up from germline, CDR1 is SNHLY and CDR2 is FYNNEI. CDR3 in DNA: TGTGCCAGCAGTGGGACAGCCGAAGGGGCTTTCTTT. This gives the protein CASSGTAEGAFF. Full variable domain (outside the CDR3, taken from reference TRBV2 and TRBJ1-1): EPEVTQTPSHQVTQMGQEVILRCVPISNHLYFYWYRQILGQKVEFLVSFYNNEISEKSEIFDDQFSVERPDGSNFTLKIRSTKLEDSAMYFCASSGTAEGAFFGQGTRLTVV.

The chain carries TRBV7-8 and TRBJ1-5; D possibly corresponds to TRBD1 (5 bases). From germline, CDR1 is SGHVS and CDR2 FQNEAQ. Trimming removed 3 bases at V and 7 bases at J, with 10 bases between. This CDR3 contains 13 residues. CDR3 residues: CASSLRGGQPQHF. The CDR3, as DNA: TGTGCCAGCAGCTTGCGGGGGGGGCAGCCCCAGCATTTT.

The chain has TRBV3-1 (or the pseudogene TRBV3-2) and TRBJ1-2, with 7 bases fitting TRBD1. Germline CDR1 and CDR2: LGHDT and YNNKEL (reference sequence). The ends lost 4 bases at V and 8 bases at J; junction bases unmatched: 4. The CDR3 has 12 amino acids. The CDR3 region has the DNA TGTGCCAGCAGCCCGGACAGGCTCGGCTACACCTTC. This sequence encodes CASSPDRLGYTF.

The chain joins TRBV9 to TRBJ1-1; TRBD1 agrees at 8 bases. The germline V gene encodes CDR1 SGDLS and CDR2 YYNGEE. CDR3 length: 14 residues. J was trimmed by 4 bases and V by 4 bases; bases with no gene match: 6. CDR3 region: CASSIRDRSTEAFF. Written as DNA, the CDR3 is TGTGCCAGCAGCATACGGGACAGGAGCACTGAAGCTTTCTTT.

This sequence joins TRBV19 and TRBJ2-3, with D unclear. Trimming stripped 4 bases from V and 3 bases from J, with 5 bases between. The CDR3 extends over 12 amino acids. CDR1 is LNHDA and CDR2 is SQIVND in the germline V gene (reference sequence). The CDR3 DNA follows: TGTGCCAGTAGTACCGGGACAGATACGCAGTATTTT. Its protein is CASSTGTDTQYF.

The chain has TRBV19 and TRBJ1-2; TRBD1 aligns across 9 bases. V was pared by 9 bases and J by 3 bases, with 14 bases of the junction left unmatched. In germline, CDR1 is LNHDA, CDR2 SQIVND (reference sequence). CDR3 length: 16 amino acids. The CDR3 loop reads CASTSDWTGEDYGYTF. In DNA, the CDR3 is TGTGCCAGCACCAGCGACTGGACAGGGGAAGACTATGGCTACACCTTC.

The chain combines TRBV11-3 with TRBJ2-3; D unresolved. Between the trimmed V and J ends, which lost 1 base and 4 bases, there was a span of 6 bases. Germline V gives CDR1 SGHNT, CDR2 YENEEA. CDR3 size: 13 residues. The CDR3 DNA follows: TGTGCCAGCAGCTTAGTTCGGGCAGATACGCAGTATTTT. Its protein product is CASSLVRADTQYF.

The CDR3 region is CAISESGRGYGYTF. DNA of the CDR3: TGTGCCATCAGTGAGTCAGGCAGGGGGTACGGCTACACCTTC. The chain recombines TRBV10-3 with TRBJ1-2; 7 bases map to TRBD1. V lost 0 bases to trimming and J lost 8 bases; unmatched junction nucleotides: 6. Germline V gene lookup returns CDR1 ENHRY and CDR2 SYGVKD. This CDR3 comprises 14 residues.

The J gene is TRBJ1-6, the V gene TRBV7-9, with D maybe TRBD1 (5 bases). The CDR3 runs to 13 residues. Germline V gene sequence: CDR1 SEHNR, CDR2 FQNEAQ (reference sequence). V was cut by 4 bases and J by 7 bases, with 8 bases left in between. CDR3 nucleotides: TGTGCCAGCAGCTCCCACAGGAATTCACCCCTCCACTTT. Protein product: CASSSHRNSPLHF.

The V call is TRBV27, the J call TRBJ2-7; 7 nucleotides match TRBD2. The CDR3 is 16 residues long. The germline V gene encodes CDR1 MNHEY and CDR2 SMNVEV (reference sequence). The V and J ends lost 5 bases and 3 bases, in that order; junction bases with no gene match: 13. CDR3 sequence reads: CASSPRDYNWDYEQYF. The DNA for the CDR3 is TGTGCCAGCAGTCCCAGGGACTACAACTGGGACTACGAGCAGTACTTC.

For the CDR3, the DNA is TGTGCCAGCAGCTTAGGGGGGGAAGTTTACGAGCAGTACTTC. Its translation: CASSLGGEVYEQYF. The rearrangement uses TRBV7-9 and TRBJ2-7; TRBD2 is a possible D gene (6 bases). The CDR3 loop spans 14 amino acids. The V end was cut by 1 base, the J end by 4 bases, with 11 bases between. Germline CDR1 reads SEHNR; CDR2 reads FQNEAQ (reference sequence).

The chain uses TRBV5-8 and TRBJ2-1; the D is unclear. The CDR3 spans 16 residues. CDR1 SGHTS and CDR2 YDEGEE come from the germline V gene. Trimming took off 4 bases at V and 4 bases at J, with 18 bases between the two ends. The CDR3 sequence is CASSLKLGGDYNEQFF. The CDR3 DNA reads TGTGCCAGCAGCCTTAAACTCGGCGGAGATTACAATGAGCAGTTCTTC.

The chain is built from TRBV6-1 and TRBJ1-3; D unresolved. The germline V gene has CDR1 MNHNS and CDR2 SASEGT. V dropped 1 base and J dropped 0 bases, with 13 bases sitting between them. There are 17 residues in the CDR3. In DNA form, the CDR3 reads TGTGCCAGCAGTGAAGGTTACACGACCGTCTCTGGAAACACCATATATTTT. Its protein is CASSEGYTTVSGNTIYF.